This TCR beta chain was sequenced for a study of cytomegalovirus exposure and HLA in healthy donors. Study at large: Researchers previously reported finding roughly 120 million unique TCR beta sequences from 150 million to 200 million T cells.

Trimming stripped 4 bases from V and 9 bases from J, with 16 bases between. Looked up from germline, CDR1 is SGHRS and CDR2 is YFSETQ. CDR3 length equals 13 residues. Whole-study findings and limits: Reported performance of the classifier showed diagnosis of cytomegalovirus status with high specificity and sensitivity.

PCR was performed using 60 Vbeta and 13 Jbeta primers. Only in-frame clones appear in the TCRdb table, and some are missing; sequencing was by immunoSEQ multiplex PCR. The sample holds 85,000 to 110,000 clones. As for this clone: As yet, its antigen is unknown.

The chain has TRBV5-1 and TRBJ1-2; TRBD1 is a possible D gene (5 bases). The sequence derives from a man aged 35-49 years in good health and CMV-seronegative. Sequencing was carried out using PBMCs. CDR3 loop: CASSADNSISYTF. DNA of the CDR3: TGCGCCAGCAGCGCGGACAACTCCATAAGCTACACCTTC.